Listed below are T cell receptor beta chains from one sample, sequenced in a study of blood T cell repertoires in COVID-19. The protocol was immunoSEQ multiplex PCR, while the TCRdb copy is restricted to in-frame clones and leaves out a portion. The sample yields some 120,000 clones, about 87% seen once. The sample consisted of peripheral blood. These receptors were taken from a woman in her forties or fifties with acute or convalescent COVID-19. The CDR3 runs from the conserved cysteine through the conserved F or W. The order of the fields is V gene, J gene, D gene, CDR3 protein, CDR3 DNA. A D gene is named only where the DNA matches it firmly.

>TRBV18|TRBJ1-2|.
CASSPRGNYGYTF
TGTGCCAGCTCACCCAGGGGCAACTATGGCTACACCTTC
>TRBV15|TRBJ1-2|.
CATSRSVPSGYGYTF
TGTGCCACCAGCAGATCCGTCCCTTCGGGCTATGGCTACACCTTC
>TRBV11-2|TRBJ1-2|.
CASSLGHQYGYTF
TGTGCCAGCAGCTTAGGACACCAGTATGGCTACACCTTC
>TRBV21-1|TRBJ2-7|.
CASSNPATGDEQYF
TGTGCCAGCAGCAACCCCGCGACAGGGGACGAGCAGTACTTC
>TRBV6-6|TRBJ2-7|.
CASSPIDSSYEQYF
TGTGCCAGCAGCCCTATTGACAGTTCCTACGAGCAGTACTTC
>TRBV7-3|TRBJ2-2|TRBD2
CASRGGSNTGELFF
TGTGCCAGCCGGGGGGGCTCGAACACCGGGGAGCTGTTTTTT
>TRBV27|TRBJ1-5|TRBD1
CASRTGYNQPQHF
TGTGCCAGCCGGACAGGGTACAATCAGCCCCAGCATTTT
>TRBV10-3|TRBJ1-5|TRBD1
CAINEQGYGNQPQHF
TGTGCCATCAACGAACAGGGGTATGGCAATCAGCCCCAGCATTTT
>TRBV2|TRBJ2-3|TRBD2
CASSEQVLAGADTQYF
TGTGCCAGCAGTGAACAGGTACTAGCGGGAGCAGATACGCAGTATTTT
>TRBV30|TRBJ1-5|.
CAWSTDAEGPQHF
TGTGCCTGGAGTACGGACGCGGAGGGGCCCCAGCATTTT